A single sample gave rise to the 32 T cell receptor beta chains below, sequenced in a study of blood T cells in healthy people across ages. Next came a second PCR, run for about 6 to 12 cycles, which used a sample-barcoded 5' primer along with a J-beta primer mix. From the 5' RACE reads, TCRdb called clonotypes with MiXCR, one entry per CDR3 protein. Among 870,000 or so distinct CDR3 sequences listed, around 28% were seen once. The specimen was blood. Source of these receptors: an elderly woman in good health.

Many counts were recorded for this clonotype. The chain carries TRBV2 and TRBJ2-3; D remains unclear. The CDR3 contains 12 residues. CDR1 SNHLY and CDR2 FYNNEI come from the germline V gene. Trimming took off 6 bases at V and 2 bases at J, with 6 bases between the two ends. CDR3 nucleotides: TGTGCCAGCAGATTTTTCACAGATACGCAGTATTTT. This gives the protein CASRFFTDTQYF.

This clonotype has just a few counts. J is TRBJ1-5 and V is TRBV4-1; D gene unclear. CDR3 length equals 18 residues. Per germline, CDR1 MGHRA and CDR2 YSYEKL. The V end was cut by 0 bases, the J end by 2 bases, with 17 bases between. The CDR3 DNA reads TGCGCCAGCAGCCAAGAGGGAGGTCGGGGAGTCGGCAATCAGCCCCAGCATTTT. It is translated as CASSQEGGRGVGNQPQHF.

This clonotype has a count of ten or more. The chain carries TRBV3-1 and TRBJ2-5; 7 bases agree with TRBD2. The CDR3 runs to 12 residues. CDR1 and CDR2 from the germline V gene are LGHDT and YNNKEL (reference sequence). The junction had 8 bases not matched to a gene; V was cut back by 3 bases and J by 13 bases. The DNA of the CDR3 is TGTGCCAGCAGCCAGTCGGGGAGCGGGGCGTACTTC. Translated, it gives CASSQSGSGAYF.

Note on this clonotype: This may be a read error: a much more frequent sequence differs by one nucleotide. The chain couples TRBV20-1 to TRBJ2-1, with TRBD2 identical over 9 bases. The germline CDR1 and CDR2 sequences are DFQATT and SNEGSKA (reference sequence). The CDR3 consists of 16 residues. V was pared by 1 base and J by 0 bases, with 4 bases of the junction left unmatched. Here the CDR3 DNA reads TGCAGTGCTAGAGCCGTAGCGGGGGACTCCTACAATGAGCAGTTCTTC. Translated, it gives CSARAVAGDSYNEQFF.

In this sample, this clonotype turned up a few times. A much larger clone is a single base away; this may be a read error. The chain has TRBV7-2 and TRBJ2-1; a weak D match, TRBD2 (6 bases). The J call is doubtful: the DNA matches TRBJ2-7 better. Germline CDR1 reads SGHTA; CDR2 reads FQGNSA. The CDR3 covers 15 residues. CDR3: CASRRTSTSYNEQYF. CDR3 sequence (DNA): TGTGCCAGCAGACGAACTAGCACATCCTACAATGAGCAGTACTTC.

This clonotype has just one count. A much larger clone lies one base from this, so it may be a read error. The chain uses TRBV20-1 and TRBJ2-3; 8 nucleotides line up with TRBD2. V shed 7 bases, J shed 2 bases, and the junction held 11 bases outside the gene matches. The germline V gene encodes CDR1 DFQATT and CDR2 SNEGSKA (reference sequence). There are 15 residues in the CDR3. The DNA for the CDR3 is TGCAGTGTCGAGGCCGGGACTAGTCTCACAGATACGCAGTATTTT. Translated, it gives CSVEAGTSLTDTQYF.

This clonotype was observed many times. V gene TRBV12-3 or TRBV12-4 combines with J gene TRBJ2-5, with D maybe TRBD1 (6 bases). The CDR3 contains 14 residues. V lost 6 bases and J 5 bases, leaving 16 bases between the germline ends. In nucleotides, the CDR3 is TGTGCCAGCAGACCCGGGACATTCCAGGAGACCCAGTACTTC. Protein: CASRPGTFQETQYF.

This clonotype turned up a few times. The chain links TRBV19 to TRBJ2-5; D gene unclear. Germline assignment: CDR1 LNHDA and CDR2 SQIVND (reference sequence). V gave up 3 bases and J gave up 2 bases, with 13 bases separating them. The CDR3 sequence is 15 residues long. This CDR3 reads CASSIGRRIQETQYF. The DNA of the CDR3 is TGTGCCAGTAGTATCGGCAGGAGAATACAAGAGACCCAGTACTTC.

This clonotype was observed many times. The chain couples TRBV3-1 to TRBJ2-7, with TRBD2 matching over 7 bases. CDR3 length: 16 amino acids. Per germline, CDR1 LGHDT and CDR2 YNNKEL (reference sequence). V lost 3 bases, J lost 7 bases, and 15 bases stayed unmatched. The CDR3 region is CASSQLAAPRMGEQYF. CDR3 coding DNA: TGTGCCAGCAGCCAGCTAGCGGCCCCGCGTATGGGGGAGCAGTACTTC.

Comment on this clonotype: Its ends do not fully match the called genes, so a read error is possible. The chain links TRBV3-1 to TRBJ2-3; 7 bases fit TRBD1. This CDR3 region has 16 residues. In germline, CDR1 is LGHDT, CDR2 YNNKEL (reference sequence). The chain's CDR3 is CVSSQDFGTATDTQYF. CDR3 DNA sequence: TGTGTCAGCAGCCAAGATTTTGGGACAGCTACAGATACGCAGTATTTT.

This rearrangement joins TRBV20-1 to TRBJ1-1; D is undetermined. The CDR3 sequence is 11 residues long. V was cut by 3 bases and J by 3 bases, with 5 bases left in between. Germline V gives CDR1 DFQATT, CDR2 SNEGSKA (reference sequence). CDR3 DNA: TGCAGTGCTAGGTTAGACACTGAAGCTTTCTTT. This translates into CSARLDTEAFF.

This clonotype showed up just a few times. One base away lies a much larger clone, so this may be a sequencing read error. V usage is TRBV20-1 and J usage is TRBJ2-1; 11 nucleotides match TRBD1. The DNA end is a closer match to TRBJ2-7, so the J assignment may be wrong. CDR1 is DFQATT and CDR2 is SNEGSKA in the germline V gene (reference sequence). The CDR3 consists of 13 residues. The CDR3 DNA sequence: TGCAGTGCAAGCCGGGACAGGGGGGGTGAGCAGTACTTC. Its protein product is CSASRDRGGEQYF.

Regarding this clonotype: With a much larger clone just one base away, this may be a read error. The V call is TRBV25-1, the J call TRBJ2-1, with D perhaps assigned TRBD1 or TRBD2 (5 bases each). The CDR3 spans 12 residues. V was shortened by 6 bases and J by 13 bases, with 16 bases between the two germline ends. The germline V gene has CDR1 MGHDK and CDR2 SYGVNS. The CDR3 reads CASSVSLGTQFF. The CDR3 DNA reads as TGTGCCAGCAGCGTGTCGTTGGGGACCCAGTTCTTC.

The chain links TRBV20-1 to TRBJ2-7; D is undetermined. The DNA end is a closer match to TRBJ2-5, so the J assignment may be wrong. The CDR3 consists of 11 residues. Germline assignment: CDR1 DFQATT and CDR2 SNEGSKA (reference sequence). The CDR3 coding sequence is TGCGGTACCTCAACACGGGAGACCCAGTACTTC. As protein: CGTSTRETQYF.

This clonotype has at least ten counts. The rearrangement joins TRBV20-1 to TRBJ2-4; no definite D call. Germline V gene data show CDR1 as DFQATT and CDR2 as SNEGSKA (reference sequence). Trimming stripped 2 bases from V and 4 bases from J, with 9 bases between. This CDR3 spans 13 amino acids. The CDR3 sequence is CSARKSVKNIQYF. The CDR3 nucleotides read TGCAGTGCTAGAAAGTCTGTGAAAAACATTCAGTACTTC.

This clonotype was seen ten or more times. The gene calls are TRBV5-1 and TRBJ2-5; 10 bases are shared with TRBD2. The length of the CDR3 is 15 residues. V shed 4 bases and J 5 bases; nucleotides not matched to a gene: 8. The germline CDR1 and CDR2 sequences are SGHRS and YFSETQ. The CDR3 nucleotides are TGCGCCAGCAGCCCCTCTAGCGGGGGTATGGAGACCCAGTACTTC. Protein: CASSPSSGGMETQYF.

This clonotype was detected many times. The rearrangement joins TRBV4-2 to TRBJ2-6; D is possibly TRBD2 (5 bases). The germline V and J ends were trimmed by 2 bases and 0 bases, with 5 bases remaining between them. This CDR3 has 15 residues. Germline lookup yields CDR1 LGHNA and CDR2 YNFKEQ. The CDR3: CASSQSGSGANVLTF. DNA of the CDR3: TGTGCCAGCAGCCAAAGCGGCTCTGGGGCCAACGTCCTGACTTTC.

This sequence joins TRBV27 and TRBJ2-2, with D unclear. V lost 3 bases and J lost 5, with 10 bases in between. Germline V lookup: CDR1 MNHEY, CDR2 SMNVEV (reference sequence). The CDR3 is made up of 14 amino acids. The CDR3 coding sequence is TGTGCCAGCAGTTTCGGTTGGGGAACCGGGGAGCTGTTTTTT. It translates to CASSFGWGTGELFF.

This clonotype was recorded only once. V gene TRBV6-5 combines with J gene TRBJ2-7, with 10 positions matching TRBD2. The CDR3 extends over 14 amino acids. V was pared by 6 bases and J by 3 bases, with 5 bases of the junction left unmatched. The germline gives CDR1 MNHEY, CDR2 SVGAGI. DNA of the CDR3: TGTGCCAGCAGGTCCGGGACTAGCGTCTACGAGCAGTACTTC. This sequence encodes CASRSGTSVYEQYF.

About this clonotype: A read error may be the cause here, since a much bigger clone is one base away. This chain uses TRBV6-5 with TRBJ2-1; D is possibly TRBD1 (6 bases). The CDR3 has 12 residues. CDR1 MNHEY and CDR2 SVGAGI come from the germline V gene. The CDR3 region is CASRETGNERFF. CDR3 bases: TGTGCCAGCAGGGAAACAGGGAATGAGCGGTTCTTC.

This clonotype turned up a few times. The chain links TRBV20-1 to TRBJ1-2, with D tentatively TRBD1 (6 bases). V lost 2 bases and J lost 3, with 16 bases in between. CDR1 and CDR2 from the germline V gene are DFQATT and SNEGSKA (reference sequence). The CDR3 sequence is 15 residues long. DNA for the CDR3: TGCAGTGCTAGAAGGACAGTGACCGTAGACTATGGCTACACCTTC. Amino acid sequence: CSARRTVTVDYGYTF.

For this clonotype: With a much larger clone just one base away, this may be a read error. The chain has TRBV11-2 and TRBJ1-1; D is possibly TRBD1 (6 bases). The CDR3 totals 12 residues. Germline V gene lookup returns CDR1 SGHAT and CDR2 FQNNGV. The CDR3 region has the DNA TGTGCCAGCAACTTAGTGCTTCAGGGGGCTTTCTTT. Protein: CASNLVLQGAFF. The full variable domain, with the rest looked up from reference TRBV11-2 and TRBJ1-1, is EAGVAQSPRYKIIEKRQSVAFWCNPISGHATLYWYQQILGQGPKLLIQFQNNGVVDDSQLPKDRFSAERLKGVDSTLKIQPAKLEDSAVYLCASNLVLQGAFFGQGTRLTVV.

The CDR3: CATSDVGGEQFF. The CDR3 bases are TGTGCCACCAGTGATGTCGGGGGTGAGCAGTTCTTC. The J gene is TRBJ2-1, the V gene TRBV24-1; D is perhaps TRBD2 (6 bases). There are 12 residues in the CDR3. Germline V lookup: CDR1 KGHDR, CDR2 SFDVKD. The ends were cut back, 3 bases at V and 9 bases at J, with 8 bases in the middle.

This clonotype has ten or more counts. CDR3 sequence: CASSLEVRGPRTGYTF. For the CDR3, the DNA is TGTGCCAGCAGCTTAGAGGTGCGTGGACCTCGAACTGGCTACACCTTC. V gene TRBV7-2 combines with J gene TRBJ1-2; D is undetermined. V lost 1 base, J lost 7 bases, and 19 bases lay in between. The length of the CDR3 is 16 residues. From germline, CDR1 is SGHTA and CDR2 FQGNSA.

The chain carries TRBV28 and TRBJ2-4; 10 bases line up with TRBD2. CDR3 length: 15 residues. The germline V gene has CDR1 MDHEN and CDR2 SYDVKM. V shed 8 bases, J shed 8 bases, and the junction held 12 bases outside the gene matches. CDR3 sequence reads: CASSRVASGGDIQYF. The CDR3 nucleotides read TGTGCCAGCTCCCGGGTGGCTAGCGGGGGAGACATTCAGTACTTC.

This chain uses TRBV7-2 with TRBJ2-3; D unresolved. Germline CDR1 SGHTA, CDR2 FQGNSA. The V end lost 4 bases, the J end lost 6 bases, and 11 bases lay between the germline ends. The CDR3 extends over 13 amino acids. The CDR3 DNA reads TGTGCCAGCAGCTCCCCCGCGACGGATACGCAGTATTTT. Its translation is CASSSPATDTQYF. The variable domain in full, with the rest retrieved from reference TRBV7-2 and TRBJ2-3, is GAGVSQSPSNKVTEKGKDVELRCDPISGHTALYWYRQSLGQGLEFLIYFQGNSAPDKSGLPSDRFSAERTGGSVSTLTIQRTQQEDSAVYLCASSSPATDTQYFGPGTRLTVL.

This clonotype was counted many times. The gene calls are TRBV5-1 and TRBJ2-1; D is perhaps TRBD1 or TRBD2 (5 bases each). The CDR3 spans 14 residues. Deletions cut 2 bases from V and 3 bases from J, with 9 bases between. Germline lookup yields CDR1 SGHRS and CDR2 YFSETQ. CDR3 coding DNA: TGCGCCAGCAGCTTAGAGGGGCACTACAATGAGCAGTTCTTC. It codes for CASSLEGHYNEQFF.

Comments on this clonotype: Just one base apart from a much larger clone, this may be a read error. The gene calls are TRBV7-2 and TRBJ1-4, with 8 bases lining up with TRBD1. Germline CDR1 is SGHTA and CDR2 is FQGNSA. The CDR3 runs 14 residues. The CDR3 sequence: CASSPWDRREELFF. For the CDR3, the DNA is TGTGCCAGCAGCCCATGGGACAGGCGTGAAGAACTGTTTTTT.

This clonotype appeared many times. J is TRBJ1-2 and V is TRBV3-1, with D possibly TRBD1 on 6 matching bases. This CDR3 has 15 residues. Trimming cost V 4 bases and J 2 bases, with 14 bases left between them. In germline, CDR1 is LGHDT, CDR2 YNNKEL (reference sequence). CDR3 sequence (DNA): TGTGCCAGCAGCCCCTGGACAGAAACGAACTATGGCTACACCTTC. Amino acid sequence: CASSPWTETNYGYTF.

The chain links TRBV30 to TRBJ2-3; 9 bases are shared with TRBD2. Germline CDR1 is GTSNPN and CDR2 is SVGIG (reference sequence). The CDR3 runs to 15 residues. V lost 0 bases to trimming and J lost 1 base; unmatched junction nucleotides: 2. Here the CDR3 reads CAWSVRTSGTDTQYF. The CDR3 bases are TGTGCCTGGAGTGTAAGGACTAGCGGCACAGATACGCAGTATTTT.

This clonotype has a handful of counts. The chain joins TRBV4-1 to TRBJ1-6, with D possibly TRBD1 on 6 matching bases. CDR1 and CDR2 (germline): MGHRA, YSYEKL. This CDR3 region has 16 residues. The V gene lost 2 bases and the J gene lost 7 bases, with 15 bases spanning the gap. CDR3 residues: CASSQNPGARNSPLHF. The CDR3 region has the DNA TGCGCCAGCAGCCAAAACCCGGGGGCGAGGAATTCACCCCTCCACTTT.

A few counts support this clonotype. CDR3 in amino acids: CASSLGLGSRNSPLHF. The DNA for the CDR3 is TGTGCCAGCAGTTTGGGGCTGGGAAGCCGAAATTCACCCCTCCACTTT. The rearrangement uses TRBV6-2 or TRBV6-3 and TRBJ1-6, with D possibly TRBD1 on 5 matching bases. The CDR3 spans 16 residues. Per germline, CDR1 MNHEY and CDR2 SVGEGT. V dropped 4 bases and J dropped 7 bases, with 17 bases sitting between them.